Below, 30 T cell receptor beta chains from the same sample are listed, as sequenced in a study of blood T cell repertoires in COVID-19. Clones were read by immunoSEQ multiplex PCR, and TCRdb kept only the in-frame ones, dropping some. The sample carries hundreds of thousands of clones, approximately 90% recorded once. The sequencing sample was made of peripheral blood. These receptor sequences come from a woman aged 45-59 years with active or convalescent COVID-19.

This clone appeared once. J is TRBJ2-3 and V is TRBV19, with a weak D call TRBD1 (5 bases). The V and J ends lost 5 bases and 3 bases respectively, with 15 bases between them. Looked up from germline, CDR1 is LNHDA and CDR2 is SQIVND (reference sequence). This CDR3 is built from 15 residues. The CDR3 loop reads CASSPEIAGTDTQYF. In nucleotides, the CDR3 is TGTGCCAGTAGTCCGGAAATAGCAGGGACAGATACGCAGTATTTT. The whole variable domain, filled in from reference TRBV19 and TRBJ2-3, reads DGGITQSPKYLFRKEGQNVTLSCEQNLNHDAMYWYRQDPGQGLRLIYYSQIVNDFQKGDIAEGYSVSREKKESFPLTVTSAQKNPTAFYLCASSPEIAGTDTQYFGPGTRLTVL.

The V call is TRBV7-2, the J call TRBJ2-6; 9 nucleotides match TRBD1. Germline lookup yields CDR1 SGHTA and CDR2 FQGNSA. After removal of 4 bases from V and 2 bases from J, the junction contained 3 bases not matched to a gene. The CDR3 is made up of 16 amino acids. This CDR3 is CASSWDRATGANVLTF. The CDR3, as DNA: TGTGCCAGCAGCTGGGACAGGGCAACTGGGGCCAACGTCCTGACTTTC.

V usage is TRBV15 and J usage is TRBJ2-5, with 11 positions matching TRBD1. CDR3 length equals 14 residues. V was pared by 4 bases and J by 6 bases, with 4 bases of the junction left unmatched. Germline assignment: CDR1 LNHNV and CDR2 YYDKDF (reference sequence). CDR3 DNA sequence: TGTGCCACCAGCATAGGACAGGGGGCGAAGACCCAGTACTTC. This gives the protein CATSIGQGAKTQYF.

V usage is TRBV2 and J usage is TRBJ1-2, with 8 bases aligning to TRBD1. After removal of 7 bases from V and 5 bases from J, the junction contained 6 bases not matched to a gene. Germline values: CDR1 SNHLY, CDR2 FYNNEI. The CDR3 has 13 residues. Here the CDR3 DNA reads TGTGCCAGCACCTCAGGGGGCGGATATGGCTACACCTTC. This sequence encodes CASTSGGGYGYTF.

This clone was recorded once. J is TRBJ2-1 and V is TRBV5-1; 8 positions agree with TRBD2. V lost 3 bases to trimming and J lost 9 bases; unmatched junction nucleotides: 8. CDR3 length: 14 amino acids. Per germline, CDR1 SGHRS and CDR2 YFSETQ. The chain's CDR3 is CASSSGGGALEQFF. The CDR3 DNA is TGCGCCAGCAGCTCGGGAGGGGGGGCCCTTGAGCAGTTCTTC.

The chain recombines TRBV6-2 or TRBV6-3 with TRBJ1-5; no clear D gene. Trimming pared 6 bases from V and 4 bases from J, leaving 10 bases between. Germline loops: CDR1 MNHEY, CDR2 SVGEGT. The CDR3 covers 13 residues. The CDR3 DNA follows: TGTGCCAGCAGCCCCGGTCTAAATCAGCCCCAGCATTTT. Amino acids: CASSPGLNQPQHF.

This rearrangement joins TRBV7-3 to TRBJ2-2; 8 bases line up with TRBD2. From germline, CDR1 is SGHTA and CDR2 FQGTGA. The trim removed 0 bases at V and 2 bases at J, leaving 2 bases unmatched. The CDR3 runs 16 residues. Written as DNA, the CDR3 is TGTGCCAGCAGCTTAACTAGCGGGGTAAACACCGGGGAGCTGTTTTTT. It specifies CASSLTSGVNTGELFF.

J is TRBJ1-1 and V is TRBV3-1 (or the pseudogene TRBV3-2); D not resolved. This CDR3 region has 15 residues. The ends were cut back, 1 base at V and 6 bases at J, with 15 bases in the middle. The V gene's germline CDR1 is LGHDT and CDR2 YNNKEL (reference sequence). In DNA, the CDR3 is TGTGCCAGCAGCCAAGGTGGAGGTGGTAGCGCTGAAGCTTTCTTT. Protein: CASSQGGGGSAEAFF.

The chain couples TRBV6-1 to TRBJ1-6; a weak D match, TRBD1 (6 bases). The CDR3 is 14 amino acids. Trimming took 0 bases from V and 10 from J, leaving 10 bases between them. Germline CDR1 is MNHNS and CDR2 is SASEGT. CDR3 residues: CASSEADSGSPLHF. CDR3 coding DNA: TGTGCCAGCAGTGAAGCGGACAGTGGGTCACCCCTCCACTTT.

The V and J genes are TRBV7-3 and TRBJ2-1; 7 positions agree with TRBD1. The ends lost 0 bases at V and 6 bases at J; junction bases unmatched: 8. Germline CDR1 is SGHTA and CDR2 is FQGTGA. The CDR3 runs to 16 residues. The CDR3 DNA is TGTGCCAGCAGCTTAACGAGCGACAGGGCCGGCAATGAGCAGTTCTTC. The encoded protein is CASSLTSDRAGNEQFF.

This sequence joins TRBV9 and TRBJ2-7; 12 bases match TRBD1. V was pared by 4 bases and J by 0 bases, with 2 bases of the junction left unmatched. CDR3 size: 15 residues. Germline CDR1 and CDR2: SGDLS and YYNGEE. CDR3 amino acids: CASSQGQGASYEQYF. The CDR3 coding sequence is TGTGCCAGCAGCCAGGGACAGGGGGCCTCCTACGAGCAGTACTTC.

The rearrangement joins TRBV6-4 to TRBJ2-1; 9 bases are shared with TRBD1. The CDR3 spans 13 residues. Per the germline V gene, CDR1 is MRHNA and CDR2 is SNTAGT. J was trimmed by 7 bases and V by 10 bases; bases with no gene match: 8. The CDR3 sequence is CAMGQGFHNEQFF. The CDR3 DNA is TGTGCCATGGGACAGGGTTTTCATAATGAGCAGTTCTTC.

The chain combines TRBV12-3 or TRBV12-4 with TRBJ2-1; a weak D match, TRBD1 (6 bases). This CDR3 has 13 amino acids. V was clipped by 1 base and J by 8 bases, with 9 bases between them. CDR3 nucleotide sequence: TGTGCCAGCAGTTTAGGGGACATTGATGAGCAGTTCTTC. The encoded protein is CASSLGDIDEQFF.

The V call is TRBV27, the J call TRBJ1-2, with D possibly being TRBD1 (5 bases). With 0 bases removed from V and 7 bases from J, the gap between germline ends came to 12 bases. Germline assignment: CDR1 MNHEY and CDR2 SMNVEV (reference sequence). The CDR3 is made up of 14 amino acids. CDR3 sequence (DNA): TGTGCCAGCAGTTTATCCGGGCAGGGTGGTGGCTACACCTTC. Translating gives CASSLSGQGGGYTF.

The rearrangement uses TRBV10-1 and TRBJ2-2; D not certain. Trimming removed 3 bases at V and 10 bases at J, with 12 bases between. Per germline, CDR1 WNHNN and CDR2 SYGVQD (reference sequence). This CDR3 is 13 amino acids long. The CDR3 bases are TGCGCCAGCAGTGATCGCGCCAATAAGGAGCTGTTTTTT. Its translation: CASSDRANKELFF.

This clone has only one observation. This chain links TRBV6-6 with TRBJ1-1; 7 bases fit TRBD1. Germline lookup yields CDR1 MNHNY and CDR2 SVGAGI (reference sequence). J lost 6 bases, V lost 1 base, and 5 bases had no gene match. The CDR3 has 14 amino acids. The CDR3 nucleotides are TGTGCCAGCAGTTACTTCGGACAGGACGCTGAAGCTTTCTTT. Translation: CASSYFGQDAEAFF.

The chain couples TRBV4-3 to TRBJ1-6, with D unresolved. Germline CDR1 is LGHNA and CDR2 is YSLEER. Trimming removed 1 base from V and 9 bases from J, with 13 bases in between. The length of the CDR3 is 15 residues. The CDR3 loop is CASSQGPNEGSPLHF. CDR3 nucleotides: TGCGCCAGCAGCCAAGGACCTAACGAGGGTTCACCCCTCCACTTT.

The chain carries TRBV5-8 and TRBJ1-6, with D perhaps TRBD1 (6 bases). Trimming took off 4 bases at V and 6 bases at J, with 14 bases between the two ends. Germline CDR1 is SGHTS and CDR2 is YDEGEE. The CDR3 sequence is 15 residues long. The CDR3 reads CASSPGQTANSPLHF. The CDR3 nucleotides read TGTGCCAGCAGCCCCGGACAGACAGCTAATTCACCCCTCCACTTT.

This rearrangement joins TRBV5-1 to TRBJ1-4; 7 nucleotides match TRBD1. Germline V gene lookup returns CDR1 SGHRS and CDR2 YFSETQ. There are 15 residues in the CDR3. V lost 4 bases and J lost 0; bases outside the gene matches: 3. The CDR3 reads CASSRTGATNEKLFF. CDR3 bases: TGCGCCAGCAGCCGCACAGGGGCAACTAATGAAAAACTGTTTTTT.

The chain is built from TRBV19 and TRBJ2-1; D call uncertain. The CDR3 runs to 13 residues. The germline V gene has CDR1 LNHDA and CDR2 SQIVND (reference sequence). V lost 4 bases and J lost 2, with 6 bases in between. The chain's CDR3 is CASSTRTYNEQFF. As DNA, the CDR3 is TGTGCCAGTAGTACGCGCACCTACAATGAGCAGTTCTTC.

The chain joins TRBV19 to TRBJ2-1, with 7 positions matching TRBD1. The V segment lost 1 base and the J segment 9 bases; nucleotides outside the gene matches: 3. Germline V gene lookup returns CDR1 LNHDA and CDR2 SQIVND (reference sequence). This CDR3 contains 13 residues. The CDR3 DNA is TGTGCCAGTAGTATAGTAGGGGGCAGTGAGCAGTTCTTC. Translating gives CASSIVGGSEQFF. The full variable domain, with the rest looked up from reference TRBV19 and TRBJ2-1, is DGGITQSPKYLFRKEGQNVTLSCEQNLNHDAMYWYRQDPGQGLRLIYYSQIVNDFQKGDIAEGYSVSREKKESFPLTVTSAQKNPTAFYLCASSIVGGSEQFFGPGTRLTVL.

This chain links TRBV5-1 with TRBJ1-2, with a tentative D call TRBD1 (5 bases). Germline CDR1 and CDR2: SGHRS and YFSETQ. The ends were cut back, 5 bases at V and 2 bases at J, with 10 bases in the middle. The CDR3 has 13 residues. The CDR3 nucleotides are TGCGCCAGCAGGGGGCCGTCGAACTATGGCTACACCTTC. Protein product: CASRGPSNYGYTF.

For the CDR3, the DNA is TGTGCCAGTAGTATCGGAGCCGACTACGAGCAGTACTTC. It is translated as CASSIGADYEQYF. This rearrangement joins TRBV19 to TRBJ2-7; no clear D gene. Germline CDR1 reads LNHDA; CDR2 reads SQIVND (reference sequence). V shed 3 bases and J shed 3 bases, with 9 bases lying between them. The CDR3 loop spans 13 amino acids. Looking up the rest from reference TRBV19 and TRBJ2-7 gives the full variable domain: DGGITQSPKYLFRKEGQNVTLSCEQNLNHDAMYWYRQDPGQGLRLIYYSQIVNDFQKGDIAEGYSVSREKKESFPLTVTSAQKNPTAFYLCASSIGADYEQYFGPGTRLTVT.

This rearrangement joins TRBV19 to TRBJ1-2; D remains unclear. CDR3 length equals 14 residues. Germline V lookup: CDR1 LNHDA, CDR2 SQIVND (reference sequence). V lost 6 bases and J lost 0, with 11 bases in between. The CDR3 protein is CASSLNGANYGYTF. The CDR3 nucleotides are TGTGCCAGTAGCCTAAATGGAGCTAACTATGGCTACACCTTC.

The V and J genes are TRBV6-6 and TRBJ1-4; D unresolved. CDR3 length equals 15 residues. Trimming stripped 0 bases from V and 8 bases from J, with 13 bases between. Germline values: CDR1 MNHNY, CDR2 SVGAGI (reference sequence). CDR3 DNA: TGTGCCAGCAGTTACTCGATCGGAGGCGGGGAAAAACTGTTTTTT. This gives the protein CASSYSIGGGEKLFF.

This rearrangement joins TRBV9 to TRBJ1-3; D possibly corresponds to TRBD1 (5 bases). The CDR3 totals 15 residues. CDR1 is SGDLS, CDR2 YYNGEE, per germline. V lost 0 bases and J lost 2, with 9 bases in between. The CDR3 region has the DNA TGTGCCAGCAGCGTAGAGGGGTCCACTGGAAACACCATATATTTT. It specifies CASSVEGSTGNTIYF.

V is TRBV7-8 and J is TRBJ2-7; 7 bases map to TRBD1. This CDR3 is 16 amino acids long. J lost 2 bases, V lost 5 bases, and 12 bases had no gene match. Germline V gene data show CDR1 as SGHVS and CDR2 as FQNEAQ. CDR3 in amino acids: CASSARYRGGAYEQYF. CDR3 nucleotide sequence: TGTGCCAGCAGCGCCCGTTATAGAGGGGGCGCCTACGAGCAGTACTTC.

The J gene is TRBJ2-3, the V gene TRBV2; 12 bases fit TRBD2. Germline assignment: CDR1 SNHLY and CDR2 FYNNEI. The CDR3 has 16 amino acids. J lost 5 bases, V lost 7 bases, and 10 bases had no gene match. The CDR3 DNA follows: TGTGCCAGCACCGGGCTAGCGGGGGGGCAGATAGATACGCAGTATTTT. It yields the protein CASTGLAGGQIDTQYF.

The V and J genes are TRBV4-3 and TRBJ1-1; 9 bases are shared with TRBD1. There are 14 residues in the CDR3. J gave up 6 bases and V 9 bases, and 11 bases lay outside the gene matches. The V gene's germline CDR1 is LGHNA and CDR2 YSLEER. The CDR3 DNA is TGCGCCAGGGACAGGGGCTTTTTTCTTGCTGAAGCTTTCTTT. Protein sequence: CARDRGFFLAEAFF.

This chain links TRBV29-1 with TRBJ1-2; 9 bases line up with TRBD1. V was clipped by 1 base and J by 7 bases; unmatched bases: 7. Germline-derived CDR1 and CDR2 are SQVTM and ANQGSEA. The CDR3 contains 14 residues. In DNA, the CDR3 is TGCAGCGTTGAAGCACAGGGGGCGTCTGTTGGCTACACCTTC. Translation: CSVEAQGASVGYTF.